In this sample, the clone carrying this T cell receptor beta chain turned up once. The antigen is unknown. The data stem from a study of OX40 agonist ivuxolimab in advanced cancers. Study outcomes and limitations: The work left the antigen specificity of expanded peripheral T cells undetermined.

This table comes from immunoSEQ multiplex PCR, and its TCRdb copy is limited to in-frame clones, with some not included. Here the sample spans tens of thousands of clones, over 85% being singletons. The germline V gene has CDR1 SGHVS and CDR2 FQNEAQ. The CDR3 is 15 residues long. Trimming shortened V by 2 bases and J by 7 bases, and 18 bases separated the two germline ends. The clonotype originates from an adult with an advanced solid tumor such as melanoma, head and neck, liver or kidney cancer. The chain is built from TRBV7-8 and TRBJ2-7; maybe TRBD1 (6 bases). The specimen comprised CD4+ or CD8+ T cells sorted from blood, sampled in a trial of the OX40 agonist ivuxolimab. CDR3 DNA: TGTGCCAGCAGCTTACAGGGGACGGTTCGTGAAGAGCAGTACTTC. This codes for CASSLQGTVREEQYF.